The 20 T cell receptor beta chains reported below all come from one sample, sequenced in a study of beta chain features in type 1 diabetes. Isolated RNA was reverse transcribed in full, so expressed TCRB transcripts were sequenced. Clones were read by immunoSEQ multiplex PCR, and TCRdb kept only the in-frame ones, dropping some. Among about 300,000 clones listed, under 8.5% were seen once. The sample comprised central memory CD4+ T cells from blood. Source of these receptors: a woman younger than 30 in good health.

CDR3 residues: CASRSGGFDGNEQFF. CDR3 nucleotides: TGTGCCAGCCGTAGCGGGGGATTTGATGGCAATGAGCAGTTCTTC. V gene TRBV11-3 combines with J gene TRBJ2-1; 9 positions match TRBD2. After removal of 8 bases from V and 6 bases from J, the junction contained 11 bases not matched to a gene. From germline, CDR1 is SGHNT and CDR2 YENEEA. The CDR3 has 15 residues.

This clone has only a few counts. The DNA of the CDR3 is TGTGCCAGCAATCTCGGCGTCTGGACCGGGGAGCTGTTTTTT. Translated: CASNLGVWTGELFF. The chain links TRBV6-1 to TRBJ2-2, with D unresolved. This CDR3 contains 14 residues. Trimming shortened V by 7 bases and J by 5 bases, and 14 bases separated the two germline ends. The germline V gene encodes CDR1 MNHNS and CDR2 SASEGT.

V usage is TRBV18 and J usage is TRBJ2-5, with 7 bases matching TRBD2. The ends lost 3 bases at V and 0 bases at J; junction bases unmatched: 1. Germline V gives CDR1 KGHSH, CDR2 LQKENI. There are 14 residues in the CDR3. CDR3 bases: TGTGCCAGCTCACCTACTAGCGACCAAGAGACCCAGTACTTC. Its translation is CASSPTSDQETQYF.

This clone was detected once. V is TRBV7-9 and J is TRBJ1-1; D is perhaps TRBD1 (5 bases). Germline V gene lookup returns CDR1 SEHNR and CDR2 FQNEAQ (reference sequence). V lost 5 bases and J lost 4, with 14 bases in between. The CDR3 sequence is 14 residues long. The CDR3 region is CASSPSGASTEAFF. In DNA, the CDR3 is TGTGCCAGCAGCCCCTCCGGGGCAAGCACTGAAGCTTTCTTT.

A few counts support this clone. The chain links TRBV12-2 to TRBJ2-1; TRBD2 is taken as the D call from the table, unchecked against the DNA. TRBV12-2 is reported as a pseudogene. There are 16 residues in the CDR3. CDR3 nucleotides: TGTGCAAGTCGCTTAGCGGCAGCGGGCCCCTACAATGAGCAGTTCTTC. It encodes CASRLAAAGPYNEQFF.

This clone appeared a few times. The chain is built from TRBV4-1 and TRBJ1-4; D gene ambiguous. Germline V gene sequence: CDR1 MGHRA, CDR2 YSYEKL. Trimming removed 3 bases from V and 4 bases from J, with 18 bases in between. The CDR3 is 17 residues long. The CDR3 region is CASSQRDKQPYNEKLFF. In nucleotides, the CDR3 is TGCGCCAGCAGCCAGAGAGATAAACAGCCGTATAATGAAAAACTGTTTTTT.

The chain carries TRBV27 and TRBJ1-5, with 8 positions matching TRBD1. Losses at the gene ends were 8 bases for V and 2 bases for J; bases not matched to a gene: 14. CDR3 length: 17 residues. CDR1 is MNHEY, CDR2 SMNVEV, per germline (reference sequence). The CDR3 bases are TGTGCCAGCCGGCCCGACAGGGGCCTCAAGGGCAATCAGCCCCAGCATTTT. This gives the protein CASRPDRGLKGNQPQHF.

The chain uses TRBV5-1 and TRBJ2-1; D is perhaps TRBD1 (5 bases). Trimming took off 0 bases at V and 3 bases at J, with 10 bases between the two ends. The CDR3 runs 15 residues. CDR1 SGHRS and CDR2 YFSETQ come from the germline V gene. The CDR3 nucleotides read TGCGCCAGCAGCTTGGGGGCAGGGAACTACAATGAGCAGTTCTTC. It specifies CASSLGAGNYNEQFF.

In the case of this clone: The identical CDR3 is also encoded by other nucleotide sequences in the sample. The V and J genes are TRBV5-1 and TRBJ2-1; 13 nucleotides match TRBD2. CDR1 is SGHRS, CDR2 YFSETQ, per germline. This CDR3 is built from 16 residues. J gave up 1 base and V 4 bases, and 2 bases lay outside the gene matches. CDR3 residues: CASSLTSGGSYNEQFF. The DNA of the CDR3 is TGCGCCAGCAGCCTGACTAGCGGGGGGTCCTACAATGAGCAGTTCTTC.

This rearrangement joins TRBV15 to TRBJ2-7; no firm D call. Trimming took 0 bases from V and 2 from J, leaving 17 bases between them. The CDR3 runs to 17 residues. Per the germline V gene, CDR1 is LNHNV and CDR2 is YYDKDF (reference sequence). The CDR3 DNA reads as TGTGCCACCAGCAGAGAGAAGAGAGTGCAGTACCCCTACGAGCAGTACTTC. Amino acids: CATSREKRVQYPYEQYF.

In its sample, this clone was seen a few times. The chain links TRBV10-3 to TRBJ2-7, with 7 nucleotides matching TRBD1. The CDR3 sequence is 14 residues long. The germline CDR1 and CDR2 sequences are ENHRY and SYGVKD. V lost 6 bases to trimming and J lost 6 bases; unmatched junction nucleotides: 11. The CDR3 DNA sequence: TGTGCCATCAGCCCGACAGGGAGTAAAGGCGAGCAGTACTTC. This encodes CAISPTGSKGEQYF.

This clone was observed a handful of times. The chain combines TRBV6-6 with TRBJ1-1; no firm D call. The CDR3 covers 13 residues. The V gene's germline CDR1 is MNHNY and CDR2 SVGAGI (reference sequence). V lost 2 bases, J lost 11 bases, and 15 bases lay in between. The CDR3 DNA follows: TGTGCCAGCAGTTACACTGACCCCCGGGAGGCTTTCTTT. Translated: CASSYTDPREAFF.

The CDR3 region has the DNA TGTGCCAGCAGCCCGACTAGCTTGGGGGAGACCCAGTACTTC. This encodes CASSPTSLGETQYF. J is TRBJ2-5 and V is TRBV7-7, with 7 bases lining up with TRBD2. Per the germline V gene, CDR1 is SSHAT and CDR2 is FNYEAQ (reference sequence). V trimming: 5 bases; J trimming: 5 bases; junction bases outside the gene matches: 8. The CDR3 consists of 14 residues.

J is TRBJ2-5 and V is TRBV11-2, with D unclear. The CDR3 sequence is 13 residues long. Trimming shortened V by 1 base and J by 9 bases, and 12 bases separated the two germline ends. Germline-derived CDR1 and CDR2 are SGHAT and FQNNGV. The CDR3 sequence is CASSLGGIRSQYF. DNA of the CDR3: TGTGCCAGCAGCTTAGGCGGAATTCGGTCCCAGTACTTC.

The V gene is TRBV30, the J gene TRBJ2-5, with a tentative D call TRBD2 (6 bases). Trimming left V 0 bases short and J 5 bases short, with 13 bases between. This CDR3 region has 14 residues. The germline V gene encodes CDR1 GTSNPN and CDR2 SVGIG (reference sequence). The CDR3 is CAWSVGGFVETQYF. CDR3 nucleotide sequence: TGTGCCTGGAGTGTAGGAGGGTTCGTGGAGACCCAGTACTTC.

Comment on this clone: Distinct nucleotide sequences in the sample also encode this CDR3. The genes are TRBV30 and TRBJ1-5; D call uncertain. The CDR3 covers 14 residues. Germline V gene data show CDR1 as GTSNPN and CDR2 as SVGIG (reference sequence). V lost 0 bases and J lost 3, with 9 bases in between. In DNA, the CDR3 is TGTGCCTGGAGTGTCTTAGGGATCAATCAGCCCCAGCATTTT. Protein product: CAWSVLGINQPQHF.

This rearrangement joins TRBV7-2 to TRBJ1-5, with 9 bases that match TRBD1. With 5 bases clipped from V and 2 bases from J, the junction kept 7 bases outside the gene matches. Germline CDR1 is SGHTA and CDR2 is FQGNSA. The CDR3 sequence is 16 residues long. CDR3 sequence reads: CASSQNRGQGNQPQHF. Here the CDR3 DNA reads TGTGCCAGCAGCCAAAACAGGGGGCAAGGCAATCAGCCCCAGCATTTT.

This chain joins TRBV5-1 and TRBJ2-2; weak D call: TRBD1 (6 bases). V lost 4 bases to trimming and J lost 0 bases, with 13 bases between them. From germline, CDR1 is SGHRS and CDR2 YFSETQ. This CDR3 contains 16 residues. CDR3 sequence reads: CASSPGTFANTGELFF. CDR3 DNA: TGCGCCAGCAGCCCCGGGACATTTGCGAACACCGGGGAGCTGTTTTTT. The full variable domain, with the rest looked up from reference TRBV5-1 and TRBJ2-2, is KAGVTQTPRYLIKTRGQQVTLSCSPISGHRSVSWYQQTPGQGLQFLFEYFSETQRNKGNFPGRFSGRQFSNSRSEMNVSTLELGDSALYLCASSPGTFANTGELFFGEGSRLTVL.

This clone was detected a few times. The V and J genes are TRBV7-3 and TRBJ2-2; D is ambiguous. The germline CDR1 and CDR2 sequences are SGHTA and FQGTGA. This CDR3 is 14 amino acids long. Trimming shortened V by 5 bases and J by 0 bases, and 7 bases separated the two germline ends. The CDR3 DNA reads as TGTGCCAGCAGCAACCGCGCGAACACCGGGGAGCTGTTTTTT. Residues: CASSNRANTGELFF.

This clone appeared a few times. The genes are TRBV2 and TRBJ2-5, with a possible D match to TRBD2 (6 bases). The germline V and J ends were trimmed by 8 bases and 1 base, with 14 bases remaining between them. Germline V CDR1 and CDR2: SNHLY, FYNNEI. The CDR3 consists of 14 residues. For the CDR3, the DNA is TGTGCCAGCGGGGGACTCAACCCCCAAGAGACCCAGTACTTC. It specifies CASGGLNPQETQYF.